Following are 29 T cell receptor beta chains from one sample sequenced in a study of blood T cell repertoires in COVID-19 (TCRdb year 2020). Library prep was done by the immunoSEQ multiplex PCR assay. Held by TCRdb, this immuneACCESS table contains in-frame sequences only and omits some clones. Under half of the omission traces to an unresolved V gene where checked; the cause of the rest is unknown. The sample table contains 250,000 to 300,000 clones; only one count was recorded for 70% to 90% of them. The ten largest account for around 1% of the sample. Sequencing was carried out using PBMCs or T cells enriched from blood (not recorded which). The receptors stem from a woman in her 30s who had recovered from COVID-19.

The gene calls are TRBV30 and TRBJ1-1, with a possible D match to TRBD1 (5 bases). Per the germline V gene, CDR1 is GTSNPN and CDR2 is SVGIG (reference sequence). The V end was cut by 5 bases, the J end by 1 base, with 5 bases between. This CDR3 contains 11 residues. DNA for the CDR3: TGTGCCTGGGGACAGAACACTGAAGCTTTCTTT. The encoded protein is CAWGQNTEAFF. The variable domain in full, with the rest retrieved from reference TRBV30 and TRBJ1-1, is SQTIHQWPATLVQPVGSPLSLECTVEGTSNPNLYWYRQAAGRGLQLLFYSVGIGQISSEVPQNLSASRPQDRQFILSSKKLLLSDSGFYLCAWGQNTEAFFGQGTRLTVV.

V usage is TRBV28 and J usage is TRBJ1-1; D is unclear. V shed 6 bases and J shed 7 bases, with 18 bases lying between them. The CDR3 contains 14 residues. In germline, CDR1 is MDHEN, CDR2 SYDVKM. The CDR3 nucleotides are TGTGCCAGCAGCCCTGAAGGCCCGGGGTTTGAAGCTTTCTTT. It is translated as CASSPEGPGFEAFF.

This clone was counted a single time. This CDR3 reads CASSQDFDSFFSGNTIYF. CDR3 bases: TGCGCCAGCAGCCAAGATTTTGACTCATTTTTCTCTGGAAACACCATATATTTT. This chain connects TRBV4-1 to TRBJ1-3; D is ambiguous. Trimming took off 0 bases at V and 0 bases at J, with 15 bases between the two ends. Germline assignment: CDR1 MGHRA and CDR2 YSYEKL. CDR3 size: 18 residues.

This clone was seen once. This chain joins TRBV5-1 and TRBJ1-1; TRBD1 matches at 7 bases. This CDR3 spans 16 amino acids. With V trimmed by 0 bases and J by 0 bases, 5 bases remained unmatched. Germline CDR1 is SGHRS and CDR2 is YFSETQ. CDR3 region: CASSLEGQNLNTEAFF. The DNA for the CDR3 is TGCGCCAGCAGCTTGGAGGGACAGAACTTGAACACTGAAGCTTTCTTT.

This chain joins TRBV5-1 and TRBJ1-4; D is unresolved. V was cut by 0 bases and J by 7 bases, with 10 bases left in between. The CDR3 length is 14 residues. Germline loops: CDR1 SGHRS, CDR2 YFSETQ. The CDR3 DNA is TGCGCCAGCAGCTTGGACTCAATTGGTGAAAAACTGTTTTTT. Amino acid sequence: CASSLDSIGEKLFF.

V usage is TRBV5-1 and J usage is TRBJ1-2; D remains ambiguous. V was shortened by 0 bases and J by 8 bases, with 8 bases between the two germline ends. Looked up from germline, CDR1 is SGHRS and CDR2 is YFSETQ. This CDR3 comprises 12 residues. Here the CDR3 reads CASSLERGGYTF. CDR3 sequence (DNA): TGCGCCAGCAGCTTGGAGCGAGGCGGCTACACCTTC.

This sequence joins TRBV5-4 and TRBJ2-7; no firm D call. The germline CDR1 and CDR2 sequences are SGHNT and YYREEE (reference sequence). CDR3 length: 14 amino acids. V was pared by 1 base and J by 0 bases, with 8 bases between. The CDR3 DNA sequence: TGTGCCAGCAGCTTGATAGGAGACTCCTACGAGCAGTACTTC. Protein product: CASSLIGDSYEQYF.

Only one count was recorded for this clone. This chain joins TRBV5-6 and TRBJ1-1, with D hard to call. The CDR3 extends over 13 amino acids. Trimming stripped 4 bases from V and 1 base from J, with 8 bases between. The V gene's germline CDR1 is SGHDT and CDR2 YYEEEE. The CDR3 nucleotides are TGTGCCAGCAGCCCAATAGAGAACACTGAAGCTTTCTTT. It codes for CASSPIENTEAFF. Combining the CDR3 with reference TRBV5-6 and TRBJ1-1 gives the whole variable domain DAGVTQSPTHLIKTRGQQVTLRCSPKSGHDTVSWYQQALGQGPQFIFQYYEEEERQRGNFPDRFSGHQFPNYSSELNVNALLLGDSALYLCASSPIENTEAFFGQGTRLTVV.

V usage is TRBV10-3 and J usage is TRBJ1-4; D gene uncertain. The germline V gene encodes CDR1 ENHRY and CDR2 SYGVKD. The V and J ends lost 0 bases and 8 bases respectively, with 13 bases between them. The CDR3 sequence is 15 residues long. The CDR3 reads CAISESEASREKLFF. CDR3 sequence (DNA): TGTGCCATCAGTGAGTCTGAAGCAAGCCGGGAAAAACTGTTTTTT.

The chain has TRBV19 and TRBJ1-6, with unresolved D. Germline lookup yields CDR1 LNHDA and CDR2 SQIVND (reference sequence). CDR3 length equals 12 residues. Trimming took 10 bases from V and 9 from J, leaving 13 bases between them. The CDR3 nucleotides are TGTGCCACTGGACTGCGGAGTTCACCCCTCCACTTT. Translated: CATGLRSSPLHF.

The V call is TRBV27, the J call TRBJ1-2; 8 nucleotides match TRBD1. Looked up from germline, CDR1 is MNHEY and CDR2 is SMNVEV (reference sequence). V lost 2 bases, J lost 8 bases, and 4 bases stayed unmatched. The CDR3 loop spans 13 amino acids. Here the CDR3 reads CASSLQGAPGYTF. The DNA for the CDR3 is TGTGCCAGCAGTTTACAGGGGGCGCCGGGCTACACCTTC.

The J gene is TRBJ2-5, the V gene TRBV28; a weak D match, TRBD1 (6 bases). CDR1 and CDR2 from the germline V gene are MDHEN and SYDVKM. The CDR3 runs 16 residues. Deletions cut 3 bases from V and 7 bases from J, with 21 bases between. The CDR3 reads CASSFFQGSTSGTQYF. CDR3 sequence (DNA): TGTGCCAGCAGTTTCTTCCAGGGGAGTACGAGTGGGACCCAGTACTTC.

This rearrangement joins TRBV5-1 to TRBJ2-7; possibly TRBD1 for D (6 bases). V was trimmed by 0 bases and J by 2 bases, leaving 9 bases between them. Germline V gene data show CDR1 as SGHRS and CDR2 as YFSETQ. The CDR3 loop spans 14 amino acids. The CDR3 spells CASSLGDNPYEQYF. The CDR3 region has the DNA TGCGCCAGCAGCTTGGGGGACAACCCCTACGAGCAGTACTTC.

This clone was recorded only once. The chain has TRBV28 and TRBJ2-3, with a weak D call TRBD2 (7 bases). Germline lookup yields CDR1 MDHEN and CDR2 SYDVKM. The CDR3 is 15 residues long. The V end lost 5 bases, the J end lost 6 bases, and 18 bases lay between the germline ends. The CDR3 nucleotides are TGTGCCAGCAGTCCCGCGGGGGCAGCACGTGATACGCAGTATTTT. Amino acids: CASSPAGAARDTQYF.

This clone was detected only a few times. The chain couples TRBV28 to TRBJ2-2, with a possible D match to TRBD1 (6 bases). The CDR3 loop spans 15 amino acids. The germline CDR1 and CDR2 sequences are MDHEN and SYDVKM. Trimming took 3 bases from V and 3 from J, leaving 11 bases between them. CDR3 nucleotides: TGTGCCAGCAGTTTTGGGGGCCCCCACACCGGGGAGCTGTTTTTT. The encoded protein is CASSFGGPHTGELFF.

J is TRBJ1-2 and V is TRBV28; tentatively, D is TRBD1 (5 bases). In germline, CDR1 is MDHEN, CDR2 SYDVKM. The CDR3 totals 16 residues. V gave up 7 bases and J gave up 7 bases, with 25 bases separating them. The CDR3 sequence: CASTPVYRTQRRGYTF. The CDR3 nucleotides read TGTGCCAGCACCCCGGTGTACCGGACACAACGTCGTGGCTACACCTTC.

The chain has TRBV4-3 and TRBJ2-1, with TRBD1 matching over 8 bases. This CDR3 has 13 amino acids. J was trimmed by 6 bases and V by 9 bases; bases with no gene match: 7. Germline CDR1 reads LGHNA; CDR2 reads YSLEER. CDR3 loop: CARTDREVNEQFF. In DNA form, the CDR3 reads TGCGCCAGGACGGACAGGGAAGTCAATGAGCAGTTCTTC.

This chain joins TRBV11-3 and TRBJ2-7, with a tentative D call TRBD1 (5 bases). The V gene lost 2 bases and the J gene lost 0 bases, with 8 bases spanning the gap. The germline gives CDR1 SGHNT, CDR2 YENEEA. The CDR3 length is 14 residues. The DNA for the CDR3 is TGTGCCAGCAGCTTATCAGGGCCCTCCTACGAGCAGTACTTC. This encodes CASSLSGPSYEQYF. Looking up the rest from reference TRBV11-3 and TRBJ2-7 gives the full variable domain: EAGVVQSPRYKIIEKKQPVAFWCNPISGHNTLYWYLQNLGQGPELLIRYENEEAVDDSQLPKDRFSAERLKGVDSTLKIQPAELGDSAVYLCASSLSGPSYEQYFGPGTRLTVT.

The DNA for the CDR3 is TGTGCCAGCAGTTTAAATAGGGGGTACGAGCAGTACTTC. This codes for CASSLNRGYEQYF. The chain couples TRBV27 to TRBJ2-7; weak D call: TRBD1 (6 bases). Germline assignment: CDR1 MNHEY and CDR2 SMNVEV (reference sequence). V was clipped by 2 bases and J by 4 bases, with 9 bases between them. The CDR3 is 13 amino acids.

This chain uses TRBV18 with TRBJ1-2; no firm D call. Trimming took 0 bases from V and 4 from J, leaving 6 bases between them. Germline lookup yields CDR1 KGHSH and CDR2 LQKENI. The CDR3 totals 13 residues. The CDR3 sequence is CASSPPSGYGYTF. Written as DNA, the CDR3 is TGTGCCAGCTCACCACCGTCAGGCTATGGCTACACCTTC. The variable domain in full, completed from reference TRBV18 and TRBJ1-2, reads NAGVMQNPRHLVRRRGQEARLRCSPMKGHSHVYWYRQLPEEGLKFMVYLQKENIIDESGMPKERFSAEFPKEGPSILRIQQVVRGDSAAYFCASSPPSGYGYTFGSGTRLTVV.

The CDR3 reads CASSKVQTSGRENEQYF. DNA of the CDR3: TGTGCCAGCAGCAAAGTGCAGACTAGCGGGAGGGAAAACGAGCAGTACTTC. The rearrangement links TRBV21-1 to TRBJ2-7; the table's D call TRBD2 went unverified against the DNA. TRBV21-1 is a documented pseudogene. The CDR3 loop spans 17 amino acids.

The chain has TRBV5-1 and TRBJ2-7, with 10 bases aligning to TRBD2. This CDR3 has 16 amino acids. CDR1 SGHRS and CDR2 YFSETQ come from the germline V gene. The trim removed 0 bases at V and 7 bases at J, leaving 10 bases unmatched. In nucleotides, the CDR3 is TGCGCCAGCAGCTTGGCCCCTAGCGGGAGCGGCGGGGAGCAGTACTTC. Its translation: CASSLAPSGSGGEQYF.

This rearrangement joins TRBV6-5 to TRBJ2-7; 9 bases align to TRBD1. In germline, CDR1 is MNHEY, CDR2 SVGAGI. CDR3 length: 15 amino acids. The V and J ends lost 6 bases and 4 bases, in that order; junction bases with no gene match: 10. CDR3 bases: TGTGCCAGCAGCATCCGGGACAGGGCATCTTACGAGCAGTACTTC. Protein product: CASSIRDRASYEQYF.

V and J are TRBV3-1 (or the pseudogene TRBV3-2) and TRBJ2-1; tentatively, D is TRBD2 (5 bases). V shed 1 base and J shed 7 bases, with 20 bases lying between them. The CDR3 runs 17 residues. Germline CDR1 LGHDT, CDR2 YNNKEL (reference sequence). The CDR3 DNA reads TGTGCCAGCAGCCAAGGGAAGGACTTCTGGATGGGGAATGAGCAGTTCTTC. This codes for CASSQGKDFWMGNEQFF.

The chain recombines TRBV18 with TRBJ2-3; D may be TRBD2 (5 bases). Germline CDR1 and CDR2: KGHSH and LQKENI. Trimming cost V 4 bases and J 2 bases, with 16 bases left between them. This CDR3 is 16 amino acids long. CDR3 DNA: TGTGCCAGCTCACTCCACGGAGGAGATACCACAGATACGCAGTATTTT. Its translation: CASSLHGGDTTDTQYF. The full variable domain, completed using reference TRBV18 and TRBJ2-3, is NAGVMQNPRHLVRRRGQEARLRCSPMKGHSHVYWYRQLPEEGLKFMVYLQKENIIDESGMPKERFSAEFPKEGPSILRIQQVVRGDSAAYFCASSLHGGDTTDTQYFGPGTRLTVL.

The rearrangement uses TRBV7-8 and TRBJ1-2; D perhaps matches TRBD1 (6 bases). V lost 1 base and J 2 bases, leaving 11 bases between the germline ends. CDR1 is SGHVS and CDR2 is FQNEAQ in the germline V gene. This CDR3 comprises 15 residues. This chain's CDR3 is CASSLGTALNYGYTF. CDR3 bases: TGTGCCAGCAGCTTAGGGACAGCCCTGAACTATGGCTACACCTTC. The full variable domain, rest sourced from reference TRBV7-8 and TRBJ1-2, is GAGVSQSPRYKVAKRGQDVALRCDPISGHVSLFWYQQALGQGPEFLTYFQNEAQLDKSGLPSDRFFAERPEGSVSTLKIQRTQQEDSAVYLCASSLGTALNYGYTFGSGTRLTVV.

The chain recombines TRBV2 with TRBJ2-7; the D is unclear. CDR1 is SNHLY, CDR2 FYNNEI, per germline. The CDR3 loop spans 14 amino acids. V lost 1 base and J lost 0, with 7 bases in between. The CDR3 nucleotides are TGTGCCAGCAGTGAAGACAGCAGCTCCTACGAGCAGTACTTC. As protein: CASSEDSSSYEQYF.

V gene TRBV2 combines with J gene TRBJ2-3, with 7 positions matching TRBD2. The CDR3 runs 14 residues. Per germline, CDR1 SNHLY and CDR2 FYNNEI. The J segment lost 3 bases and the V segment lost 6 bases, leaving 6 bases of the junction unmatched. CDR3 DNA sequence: TGTGCCAGCAGACCCTGGGGGGGGACAGATACGCAGTATTTT. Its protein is CASRPWGGTDTQYF.

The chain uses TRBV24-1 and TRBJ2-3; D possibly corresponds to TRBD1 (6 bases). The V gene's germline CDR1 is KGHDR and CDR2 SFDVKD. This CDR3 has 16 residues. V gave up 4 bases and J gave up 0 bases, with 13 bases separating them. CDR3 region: CATSELTGPSTDTQYF. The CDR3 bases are TGTGCCACCAGTGAACTCACAGGGCCGAGCACAGATACGCAGTATTTT.